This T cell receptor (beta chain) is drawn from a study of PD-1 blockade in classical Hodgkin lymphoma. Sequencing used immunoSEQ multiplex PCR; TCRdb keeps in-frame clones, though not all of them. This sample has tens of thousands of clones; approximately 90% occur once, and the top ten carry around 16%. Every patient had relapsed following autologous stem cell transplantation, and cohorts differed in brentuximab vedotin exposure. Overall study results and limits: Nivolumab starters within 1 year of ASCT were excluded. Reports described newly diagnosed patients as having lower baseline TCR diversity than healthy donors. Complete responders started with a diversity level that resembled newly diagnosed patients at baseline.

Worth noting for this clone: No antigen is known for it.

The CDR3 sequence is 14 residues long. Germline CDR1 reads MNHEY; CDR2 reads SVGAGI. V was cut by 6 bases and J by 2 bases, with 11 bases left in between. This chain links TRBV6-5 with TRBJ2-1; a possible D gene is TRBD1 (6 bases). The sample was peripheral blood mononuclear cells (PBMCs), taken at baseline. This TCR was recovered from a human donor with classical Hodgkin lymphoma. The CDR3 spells CASRSGQTYNEQFF. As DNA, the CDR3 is TGTGCCAGCAGGTCGGGACAAACCTACAATGAGCAGTTCTTC.